The sequence of this T cell receptor (beta chain) was determined in a study of T-cell memory formation after mild COVID-19. CDR1 KGHDR and CDR2 SFDVKD come from the germline V gene. CDR3 size: 12 residues. V was clipped by 7 bases and J by 8 bases, with 10 bases between them. TCRdb reprocessed the 5' RACE reads with MiXCR, giving one entry per CDR3 protein. Here the sample spans 75,000 to 90,000 distinct CDR3 sequences, approximately 14% being singletons. This chain joins TRBV24-1 and TRBJ1-4, with D unclear. The sample comprised PBMCs or a T cell subset sorted from them (not recorded which). The TCR was taken from an adult woman who had mild COVID-19 (a few samples of this study predate the infection). Cell type and time point are not known. The CDR3 DNA reads TGTGCCACCAGCGAAGCCGGAGAAAAACTGTTTTTT. This encodes CATSEAGEKLFF.